Sequencing of this T cell receptor (beta chain) was carried out in a study of OX40 agonist ivuxolimab in advanced cancers. As regards this clone: The target antigen is unknown.

Study findings and constraints: Also showing low normalized T-cell clonal expansion were some of the nonresponders.

People who had autoimmune disease history or systemic immunosuppression were excluded. Some clones are missing from TCRdb's copy, which holds only in-frame ones; the method was immunoSEQ multiplex PCR. Among about 68,000 clones listed, around 83% were seen once. Germline CDR1 is MDHEN and CDR2 is SYDVKM. V was cut by 5 bases and J by 11 bases, with 9 bases left in between. The CDR3 contains 11 residues. The clonotype comes from an adult with an advanced solid tumor such as melanoma, head and neck, liver or kidney cancer. This material consisted of CD4+ or CD8+ T cells sorted from blood, taken in a trial of the OX40 agonist ivuxolimab. The chain couples TRBV28 to TRBJ1-4; unclear D gene. CDR3 DNA: TGTGCCAGCAGTCAAGTCGGGAAACTGTTTTTT. Residues: CASSQVGKLFF.